The 17 T cell receptor beta chains given below trace back to one sample, sequenced in a study of neurological immune-mediated disorders. TCRdb reprocessed the 5' RACE reads via MiXCR and lists one record per CDR3 protein. The data hold roughly 46,000 distinct CDR3 sequences, with roughly 2% observed a single time. The source material was PBMCs. The receptors originated from a woman aged 40 to 50 with multiple sclerosis.

This clonotype appeared many times. The V and J genes are TRBV7-2 and TRBJ2-7, with 9 bases lining up with TRBD1. The germline CDR1 and CDR2 sequences are SGHTA and FQGNSA. The trim removed 2 bases at V and 6 bases at J, leaving 5 bases unmatched. The CDR3 sequence is 14 residues long. CDR3 protein: CASSLWGQGSEQYF. In DNA form, the CDR3 reads TGTGCCAGCAGCTTATGGGGACAGGGTTCCGAGCAGTACTTC. The full variable domain, in which reference TRBV7-2 and TRBJ2-7 provide the parts outside the CDR3, is GAGVSQSPSNKVTEKGKDVELRCDPISGHTALYWYRQSLGQGLEFLIYFQGNSAPDKSGLPSDRFSAERTGGSVSTLTIQRTQQEDSAVYLCASSLWGQGSEQYFGPGTRLTVT.

This clonotype was recorded many times. This chain joins TRBV5-1 and TRBJ2-7, with 9 nucleotides matching TRBD1. The ends lost 5 bases at V and 3 bases at J; junction bases unmatched: 6. This CDR3 is 14 amino acids long. Germline loops: CDR1 SGHRS, CDR2 YFSETQ. CDR3 in amino acids: CASRTDRGLYEQYF. CDR3 sequence (DNA): TGCGCCAGCAGAACGGACAGGGGTCTCTACGAGCAGTACTTC.

This clonotype was observed many times. CDR3 sequence (DNA): TGTGCCAGCAGCCAACGGAGAGGGGGGTATTTACAAGAGACCCAGTACTTC. Translation gives CASSQRRGGYLQETQYF. The chain links TRBV3-1 to TRBJ2-5; D is tentatively TRBD1 or TRBD2 (6 bases each). Per the germline V gene, CDR1 is LGHDT and CDR2 is YNNKEL (reference sequence). The CDR3 spans 17 residues. Trimming took off 2 bases at V and 2 bases at J, with 18 bases between the two ends.

This clonotype has ten or more counts. V is TRBV27 and J is TRBJ2-3; 10 nucleotides line up with TRBD2. Germline CDR1 and CDR2: MNHEY and SMNVEV (reference sequence). This CDR3 region has 15 residues. V lost 5 bases to trimming and J lost 1 base; unmatched junction nucleotides: 3. The CDR3 DNA is TGTGCCAGCAGTCCAACTAGCGGGGGCACAGATACGCAGTATTTT. Its translation: CASSPTSGGTDTQYF.

This clonotype came up a few times. The CDR3 end shows no conserved phenylalanine or tryptophan, and so a read error is likely. The rearrangement links TRBV5-1 to TRBJ1-6; tentatively, D is TRBD1 (5 bases). Trimming shortened V by 4 bases and J by 1 base, and 6 bases separated the two germline ends. This CDR3 is 14 amino acids long. The V gene's germline CDR1 is SGHRS and CDR2 YFSETQ. CDR3 residues: CASSAGSYNSPLHC. CDR3 bases: TGCGCCAGCAGCGCAGGGTCCTATAATTCACCCCTCCACTGT.

At least ten counts were recorded for this clonotype. This sequence joins TRBV20-1 and TRBJ1-4; D gene unclear. The length of the CDR3 is 15 residues. The V gene lost 3 bases and the J gene lost 6 bases, with 17 bases spanning the gap. Germline CDR1 is DFQATT and CDR2 is SNEGSKA (reference sequence). CDR3 residues: CSASSLTAPDEKLFF. The CDR3 bases are TGCAGTGCTAGTTCCCTGACTGCGCCGGATGAAAAACTGTTTTTT.

Ten or more counts support this clonotype. The J gene is TRBJ1-2, the V gene TRBV5-5; D not resolved. The V end was cut by 1 base, the J end by 3 bases, with 7 bases between. CDR1 and CDR2 (germline): SGHKS, YYEKEE (reference sequence). The CDR3 has 13 residues. CDR3 in amino acids: CASSLFGDYGYTF. DNA for the CDR3: TGTGCCAGCAGCTTGTTCGGTGACTATGGCTACACCTTC. Using reference TRBV5-5 and TRBJ1-2 for the parts outside the CDR3, the full variable domain is DAGVTQSPTHLIKTRGQQVTLRCSPISGHKSVSWYQQVLGQGPQFIFQYYEKEERGRGNFPDRFSARQFPNYSSELNVNALLLGDSALYLCASSLFGDYGYTFGSGTRLTVV.

This clonotype was seen at least ten times. V is TRBV5-1 and J is TRBJ2-1; D may match TRBD1 or TRBD2 (5 bases each). CDR3 length: 16 amino acids. Deletions cut 6 bases from V and 0 bases from J, with 16 bases between. The V gene's germline CDR1 is SGHRS and CDR2 YFSETQ. The CDR3 is CASNPGATSSYNEQFF. CDR3 coding DNA: TGCGCCAGCAACCCCGGGGCCACTAGCTCCTACAATGAGCAGTTCTTC.

This clonotype was found many times. The chain is built from TRBV7-8 and TRBJ2-3; D gene uncertain. The CDR3 has 14 amino acids. Looked up from germline, CDR1 is SGHVS and CDR2 is FQNEAQ. Trimming removed 1 base from V and 4 bases from J, with 9 bases in between. The CDR3 is CASSLGLHADTQYF. CDR3 coding DNA: TGTGCCAGCAGCTTAGGGCTCCACGCAGATACGCAGTATTTT.

The chain carries TRBV27 and TRBJ1-6, with 7 bases that match TRBD1. Germline V gene lookup returns CDR1 MNHEY and CDR2 SMNVEV (reference sequence). CDR3 size: 15 residues. V trimming: 4 bases; J trimming: 4 bases; junction bases outside the gene matches: 4. In DNA form, the CDR3 reads TGTGCCAGCAGTTGGGACAGCTCATATAATTCACCCCTCCACTTT. Amino acids: CASSWDSSYNSPLHF.

This clonotype has a count of ten or more. V usage is TRBV18 and J usage is TRBJ1-2; D remains ambiguous. This CDR3 contains 12 residues. Germline V gives CDR1 KGHSH, CDR2 LQKENI. V lost 5 bases and J lost 5, with 9 bases in between. CDR3 nucleotide sequence: TGTGCCAGCTCAGCGGAGAGATATGGCTACACCTTC. As protein: CASSAERYGYTF.

This clonotype appeared many times. The chain links TRBV7-3 to TRBJ1-2, with TRBD1 matching over 11 bases. The germline gives CDR1 SGHTA, CDR2 FQGTGA. The CDR3 runs to 16 residues. Unmatched junction bases numbered 14, after V lost 10 bases and J lost 4 bases. The CDR3 is CANWRTGGFGGYGYTF. The CDR3, as DNA: TGTGCCAACTGGAGGACAGGGGGCTTTGGGGGCTATGGCTACACCTTC.

This clonotype occurred many times. The chain employs TRBV6-5 and TRBJ1-1, with D possibly matching TRBD1 (5 bases). V was cut by 7 bases and J by 9 bases, with 15 bases left in between. The CDR3 extends over 12 amino acids. The germline CDR1 and CDR2 sequences are MNHEY and SVGAGI. Written as DNA, the CDR3 is TGTGCCAGCAAAGAGGGAGGGGTTAAAGCTTTCTTT. Protein sequence: CASKEGGVKAFF.

This clonotype was counted many times. The V gene is TRBV7-8, the J gene TRBJ2-2, with 8 positions matching TRBD1. V gave up 3 bases and J gave up 1 base; unmatched junction bases: 4. CDR3 length: 16 amino acids. Germline V gives CDR1 SGHVS, CDR2 FQNEAQ. CDR3 DNA sequence: TGTGCCAGCAGCTTTCTTGGGACAGGGAACACCGGGGAGCTGTTTTTT. It codes for CASSFLGTGNTGELFF.

This clonotype has a count of ten or more. The chain is built from TRBV6-2 or TRBV6-3 and TRBJ2-2, with 7 nucleotides matching TRBD1. With 8 bases clipped from V and 4 bases from J, the junction kept 7 bases outside the gene matches. The germline gives CDR1 MNHEY, CDR2 SVGEGT. The CDR3 has 14 amino acids. The CDR3 loop is CASGKGASTGELFF. In DNA, the CDR3 is TGTGCCAGCGGGAAGGGGGCGAGCACCGGGGAGCTGTTTTTT.

This clonotype was recorded many times. A much larger clone is a single base away; this may be a read error. The J gene is TRBJ2-7, the V gene TRBV3-1; D is ambiguous. Germline V gene lookup returns CDR1 LGHDT and CDR2 YNNKEL (reference sequence). The CDR3 totals 13 residues. In DNA form, the CDR3 reads TGTGCCAGCAGCCCAATGGCCGCCGGCGAGAAGTACTTC. Amino acid sequence: CASSPMAAGEKYF.

This clonotype came up many times. The chain combines TRBV11-2 with TRBJ1-1; D gene uncertain. Trimming left V 5 bases short and J 7 bases short, with 14 bases between. Germline V gives CDR1 SGHAT, CDR2 FQNNGV. The CDR3 extends over 13 amino acids. CDR3 nucleotide sequence: TGTGCCAGCAGCGCCGAGACGTACCATGAAGCTTTCTTT. Residues: CASSAETYHEAFF. Drawing the rest from reference TRBV11-2 and TRBJ1-1, the complete variable domain is EAGVAQSPRYKIIEKRQSVAFWCNPISGHATLYWYQQILGQGPKLLIQFQNNGVVDDSQLPKDRFSAERLKGVDSTLKIQPAKLEDSAVYLCASSAETYHEAFFGQGTRLTVV.